Listed below are T cell receptor beta chains from one sample, sequenced in a study of T cell changes during pregnancy in multiple sclerosis. Using immunoSEQ multiplex PCR, the repertoire was profiled, and TCRdb retains in-frame clones only, with some absent. Among tens of thousands of clones, roughly nine tenths were seen once, and the ten largest hold roughly 0.57%. This sample comprised CD4+ T cells from peripheral blood mononuclear cells, obtained in the first trimester of pregnancy. The receptor set was obtained from a female donor with multiple sclerosis, enrolled in a pregnancy study. Each CDR3 is given with its conserved first and last residue. The D gene is left open where the match is weak. Some rows have no size entry. The others give once, few or many, or a class for an expanded clone.

TRBD1	TRBV28	NA	TRBJ1-2	CASGTLTGWQGYTF	TGTGCCAGCGGTACTTTGACAGGGTGGCAAGGCTACACCTTC
NA	TRBV10-1	NA	TRBJ2-1	CASRRTASNEQFF	TGCGCCAGCCGCCGGACAGCCTCCAATGAGCAGTTCTTC
NA	TRBV5-1	NA	TRBJ2-3	CASSYRPGDKNTDTQYF	TGCGCCAGCAGCTATAGGCCGGGAGACAAAAACACAGATACGCAGTATTTT
NA	TRBV7-6	NA	TRBJ2-6	CASSATGSGANVLTF	TGTGCCAGCAGCGCTACAGGGTCCGGGGCCAACGTCCTGACTTTC
NA	TRBV6-5	NA	TRBJ1-1	CASSLTALNTEAFF	TGTGCCAGCAGCTTGACAGCTTTGAACACTGAAGCTTTCTTT
NA	TRBV7-8	NA	TRBJ1-5	CASSLILNQPQHF	TGTGCCAGCAGCTTAATCCTGAATCAGCCCCAGCATTTT
NA	TRBV5-1	NA	TRBJ2-3	CASSPALGTDTQYF	TGCGCCAGCAGCCCCGCCCTAGGCACAGATACGCAGTATTTT
NA	TRBV4-1	NA	TRBJ2-3	CASSQDPTGLDTDTQYF	TGCGCCAGCAGCCAAGATCCGACAGGTTTGGACACAGATACGCAGTATTTT
TRBD1	TRBV28	NA	TRBJ2-5	CASSRQGRETQYF	TGTGCCAGCAGTCGACAGGGACGGGAGACCCAGTACTTC
TRBD1	TRBV5-1	NA	TRBJ1-2	CASSLVRQGGYTF	TGCGCCAGCAGCTTGGTCCGACAGGGTGGCTACACCTTC
TRBD2	TRBV7-9	NA	TRBJ2-1	CASSALVAGSYNEQFF	TGTGCCAGCAGCGCTTTGGTAGCGGGGTCCTACAATGAGCAGTTCTTC
NA	TRBV6-1	NA	TRBJ2-4	CASSEWDYIQYF	TGTGCCAGCAGTGAATGGGACTACATTCAGTACTTC
NA	TRBV5-1	NA	TRBJ1-2	CASSLASGANYGYTF	TGCGCCAGCAGCTTGGCGTCAGGGGCGAACTATGGCTACACCTTC
NA	TRBV30	NA	TRBJ2-3	CAWRGGPGTDTQYF	TGTGCCTGGAGGGGCGGGCCCGGCACAGATACGCAGTATTTT
TRBD1	TRBV5-4	once	TRBJ1-2	CASSYTGTAHYGYTF	TGTGCCAGCAGCTACACCGGGACAGCACACTATGGCTACACCTTC
TRBD1	TRBV10-3	NA	TRBJ2-7	CAISESLAGDSSYEQYF	TGTGCCATCAGTGAGTCCCTCGCAGGGGACAGCTCCTACGAGCAGTACTTC
TRBD2	TRBV5-1	NA	TRBJ2-7	CASSLEPSGSFYEQYF	TGCGCCAGCAGCTTGGAGCCTAGCGGGAGTTTTTACGAGCAGTACTTC
TRBD1	TRBV29-1	NA	TRBJ1-5	CSVERTGGNQPQHF	TGCAGCGTTGAGAGGACAGGGGGCAATCAGCCCCAGCATTTT
NA	TRBV5-4	NA	TRBJ1-1	CASSNQGKWTEAFF	TGTGCCAGCAGCAACCAGGGTAAATGGACTGAAGCTTTCTTT
NA	TRBV5-6	NA	TRBJ2-3	CASSPRAQDTQYF	TGTGCCAGCAGCCCGAGGGCCCAAGATACGCAGTATTTT
NA	TRBV27	NA	TRBJ2-7	CASSKDRGFYEQYF	TGTGCCAGCTCCAAGGACAGAGGATTCTACGAGCAGTACTTC
TRBD2	TRBV30	NA	TRBJ2-1	CAWSPGTSSVDEQFF	TGTGCCTGGAGTCCCGGGACTAGCTCTGTAGATGAGCAGTTCTTC
TRBD1	TRBV5-1	NA	TRBJ1-1	CASSPGQGARGTEAFF	TGCGCCAGCAGCCCGGGACAGGGGGCGCGTGGCACTGAAGCTTTCTTT
TRBD1	TRBV5-1	NA	TRBJ1-2	CASRQRTGNVYGYTF	TGCGCCAGCAGACAACGGACAGGGAATGTTTATGGCTACACCTTC
TRBD2	TRBV28	NA	TRBJ2-3	CASRPAAGAIGTQYF	TGTGCCAGCAGGCCTGCGGCGGGAGCGATTGGTACGCAGTATTTT
NA	TRBV27	once	TRBJ2-5	CASSHRRAGETQYF	TGTGCCAGCAGTCATAGGAGGGCTGGGGAGACCCAGTACTTC
TRBD2	TRBV9	NA	TRBJ2-7	CASSVDPSGSYEQYF	TGTGCCAGCAGCGTAGATCCTAGCGGGAGTTACGAGCAGTACTTC
NA	TRBV19	NA	TRBJ1-5	CASSMGGVYNQPQHF	TGTGCCAGTAGTATGGGAGGGGTATACAATCAGCCCCAGCATTTT
TRBD2	TRBV28	once	TRBJ2-2	CASSLLAGGTNGELFF	TGTGCCAGCAGTTTACTTGCGGGAGGGACGAACGGGGAGCTGTTTTTT
NA	TRBV30	NA	TRBJ2-7	CAWSQGLYEQYF	TGTGCCTGGTCACAGGGTCTCTACGAGCAGTACTTC
TRBD1	TRBV27	few	TRBJ1-1	CASSLTGTGGPNTEAFF	TGTGCCAGCAGTCTCACCGGGACAGGGGGGCCGAACACTGAAGCTTTCTTT
TRBD1	TRBV7-2	NA	TRBJ1-5	CASSSGGTSNQPQHF	TGTGCCAGCAGTTCAGGGGGAACCAGCAATCAGCCCCAGCATTTT
TRBD1	TRBV5-1	NA	TRBJ2-5	CASSWTGQMEETQYF	TGCGCCAGCAGCTGGACGGGACAGATGGAAGAGACCCAGTACTTC
TRBD2	TRBV7-2	NA	TRBJ2-1	CASSPTSGRSYNEQFF	TGTGCCAGCAGCCCGACTAGCGGGAGATCCTACAATGAGCAGTTCTTC
TRBD2	TRBV2	once	TRBJ2-1	CASRVSSGRGNEQFF	TGTGCCAGCAGGGTTTCTAGCGGGAGGGGCAATGAGCAGTTCTTC
NA	TRBV5-1	NA	TRBJ1-2	CASSLSQGTLSGYTF	TGCGCCAGCAGCTTGAGTCAGGGGACGTTGAGTGGCTACACCTTC
NA	TRBV7-9	NA	TRBJ2-5	CASSAASGRGETQYF	TGTGCCAGCAGCGCCGCATCAGGGAGGGGGGAGACCCAGTACTTC
NA	TRBV25-1	NA	TRBJ2-3	CASSDGQGPTDTQYF	TGTGCCAGCAGTGATGGCCAGGGTCCCACAGATACGCAGTATTTT
TRBD2	TRBV5-1	NA	TRBJ2-3	CASSLLAGGQDTQYF	TGCGCCAGCAGCTTACTAGCGGGAGGGCAAGATACGCAGTATTTT
NA	TRBV18	once	TRBJ1-1	CASSPLDSGGTEAFF	TGTGCCAGCTCACCGCTGGACAGTGGCGGCACTGAAGCTTTCTTT
NA	TRBV6-1	NA	TRBJ2-7	CASKLDITYEQYF	TGTGCCAGCAAACTGGACATTACCTACGAGCAGTACTTC
TRBD1	TRBV19	NA	TRBJ2-7	CASSPRQGSGEQYF	TGTGCCAGTAGTCCAAGACAGGGGAGCGGCGAGCAGTACTTC
NA	TRBV28	once	TRBJ2-7	CASSPLYEQYF	TGTGCCAGCAGTCCGCTATACGAGCAGTACTTC
TRBD2	TRBV5-1	NA	TRBJ2-1	CASSLGLAGGTLEEQFF	TGCGCCAGCAGCTTGGGACTAGCGGGAGGGACCCTGGAGGAGCAGTTCTTC
TRBD1	TRBV7-8	NA	TRBJ2-7	CASSFPRGRGRTLNEQYF	TGTGCCAGCAGCTTCCCTCGAGGCAGGGGGCGAACGTTGAACGAGCAGTACTTC
TRBD1	TRBV10-3	NA	TRBJ1-1	CAIKGTGATEAFF	TGTGCCATCAAAGGGACAGGGGCCACTGAAGCTTTCTTT
NA	TRBV5-1	NA	TRBJ2-1	CASSPGNSYNEQFF	TGCGCCAGCAGTCCGGGGAACTCCTACAATGAGCAGTTCTTC
TRBD2	TRBV5-1	NA	TRBJ2-1	CASSLVSLAGAYNEQFF	TGCGCCAGCAGCTTGGTTAGTCTAGCGGGAGCATACAATGAGCAGTTCTTC
TRBD1	TRBV11-3	NA	TRBJ2-3	CASSLGRGNTDTQYF	TGTGCCAGCAGCTTAGGCAGGGGGAACACAGATACGCAGTATTTT